This T cell receptor beta chain is from a study of T cells after yellow fever vaccination. On the study more broadly: Some fractions had low cell numbers, and these were prepared with SMART-Seq v4 Ultra Low Input. Study-wide results and limits: Weaker, the secondary response peaked sooner, at day 5 versus 15. Clonotype sharing between CD4 and CD8 compartments was small.

This CDR3 contains 12 residues. Germline CDR1 and CDR2: MNHEY and SVGEGT. V lost 5 bases and J 2 bases, leaving 7 bases between the germline ends. About this clonotype: What it binds is not known.

Production of TCR cDNA was by 5'RACE template switching, which also added a universal primer site and UMIs. TCRdb ran MiXCR on the 5' RACE reads and lists one entry per CDR3 protein. The repertoire holds 300,000 to 350,000 distinct CDR3 sequences, with less than 9.5% as singletons. The V gene is TRBV6-2 or TRBV6-3, the J gene TRBJ2-7; D gene ambiguous. This specimen consisted of PBMCs, obtained approximately 47 days after the first yellow fever vaccination. This TCR derives from a man younger than 35 who received the YFV17D yellow fever vaccine. CDR3 sequence: CASSTPAYEQYF. In DNA form, the CDR3 reads TGTGCCAGCAGTACACCCGCCTACGAGCAGTACTTC.